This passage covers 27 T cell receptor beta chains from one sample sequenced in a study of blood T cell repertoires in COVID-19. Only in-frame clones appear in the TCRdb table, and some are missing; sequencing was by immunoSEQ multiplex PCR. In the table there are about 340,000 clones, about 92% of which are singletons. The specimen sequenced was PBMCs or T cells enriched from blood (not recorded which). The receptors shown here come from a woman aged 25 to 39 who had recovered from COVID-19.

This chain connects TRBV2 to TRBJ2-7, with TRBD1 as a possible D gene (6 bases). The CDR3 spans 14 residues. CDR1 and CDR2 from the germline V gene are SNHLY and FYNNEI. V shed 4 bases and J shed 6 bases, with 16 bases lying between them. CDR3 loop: CASSVGGRAGEQYF. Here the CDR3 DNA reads TGTGCCAGCAGTGTTGGGGGCAGGGCGGGCGAGCAGTACTTC.

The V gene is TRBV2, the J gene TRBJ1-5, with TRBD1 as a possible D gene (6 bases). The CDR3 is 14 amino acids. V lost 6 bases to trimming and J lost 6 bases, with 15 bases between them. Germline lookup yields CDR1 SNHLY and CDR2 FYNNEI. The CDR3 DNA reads TGTGCCAGCAGCACAGGGACCGGGGTTCAGCCCCAGCATTTT. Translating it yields CASSTGTGVQPQHF.

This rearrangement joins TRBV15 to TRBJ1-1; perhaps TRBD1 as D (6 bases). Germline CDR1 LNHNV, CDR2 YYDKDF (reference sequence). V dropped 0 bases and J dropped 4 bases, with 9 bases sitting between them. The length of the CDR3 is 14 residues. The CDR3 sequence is CATSRDGGPTEAFF. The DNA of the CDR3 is TGTGCCACCAGCAGAGATGGGGGCCCCACTGAAGCTTTCTTT.

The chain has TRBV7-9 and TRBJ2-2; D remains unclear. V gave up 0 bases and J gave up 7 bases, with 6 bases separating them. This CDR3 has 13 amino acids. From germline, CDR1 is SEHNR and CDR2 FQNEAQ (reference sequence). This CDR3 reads CASSLARLGELFF. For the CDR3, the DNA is TGTGCCAGCAGCTTAGCGCGTCTCGGGGAGCTGTTTTTT.

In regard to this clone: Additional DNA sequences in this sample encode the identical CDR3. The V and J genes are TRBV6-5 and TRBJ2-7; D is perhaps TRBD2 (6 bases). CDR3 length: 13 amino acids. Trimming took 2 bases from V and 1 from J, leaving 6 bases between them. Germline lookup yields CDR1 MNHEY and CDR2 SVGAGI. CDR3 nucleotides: TGTGCCAGCAGTTACCGGGGGTCCTACGAGCAGTACTTC. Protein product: CASSYRGSYEQYF.

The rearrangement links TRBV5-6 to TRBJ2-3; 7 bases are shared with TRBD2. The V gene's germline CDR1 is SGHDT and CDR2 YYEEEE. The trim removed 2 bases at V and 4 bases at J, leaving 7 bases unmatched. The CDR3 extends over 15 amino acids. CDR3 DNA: TGTGCCAGCAGCTTCCCCGGGGGAGGGTCAGATACGCAGTATTTT. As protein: CASSFPGGGSDTQYF.

The CDR3 sequence is CASSSLAGGFYEQYF. The DNA of the CDR3 is TGCGCCAGCAGTTCTCTAGCGGGGGGGTTCTACGAGCAGTACTTC. V gene TRBV5-1 combines with J gene TRBJ2-7; 12 bases align to TRBD2. The ends lost 5 bases at V and 3 bases at J; junction bases unmatched: 6. There are 15 residues in the CDR3. Germline V gives CDR1 SGHRS, CDR2 YFSETQ.

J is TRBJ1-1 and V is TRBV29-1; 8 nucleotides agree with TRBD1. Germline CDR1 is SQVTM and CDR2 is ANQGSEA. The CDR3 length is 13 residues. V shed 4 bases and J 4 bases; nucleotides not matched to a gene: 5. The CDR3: CSVAGGAGTEAFF. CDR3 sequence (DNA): TGCAGCGTTGCAGGGGGCGCGGGCACTGAAGCTTTCTTT.

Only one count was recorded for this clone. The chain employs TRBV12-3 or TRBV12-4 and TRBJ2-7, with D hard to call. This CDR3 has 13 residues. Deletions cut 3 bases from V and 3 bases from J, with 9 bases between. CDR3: CASSFATDYEQYF. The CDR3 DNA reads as TGTGCCAGCAGTTTTGCCACAGACTACGAGCAGTACTTC.

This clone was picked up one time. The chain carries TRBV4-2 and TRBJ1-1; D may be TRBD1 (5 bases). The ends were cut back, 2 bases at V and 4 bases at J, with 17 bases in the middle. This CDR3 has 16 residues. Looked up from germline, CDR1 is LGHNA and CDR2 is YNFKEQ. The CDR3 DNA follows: TGTGCCAGCAGCCAACTCACGGCGGGGGAGGGCACTGAAGCTTTCTTT. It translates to CASSQLTAGEGTEAFF.

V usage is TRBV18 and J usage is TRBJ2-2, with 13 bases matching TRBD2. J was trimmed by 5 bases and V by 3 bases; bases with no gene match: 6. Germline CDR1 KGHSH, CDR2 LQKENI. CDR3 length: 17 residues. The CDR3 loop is CASSPRLAGGGTGELFF. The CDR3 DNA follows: TGTGCCAGCTCACCTAGACTAGCGGGAGGAGGAACCGGGGAGCTGTTTTTT.

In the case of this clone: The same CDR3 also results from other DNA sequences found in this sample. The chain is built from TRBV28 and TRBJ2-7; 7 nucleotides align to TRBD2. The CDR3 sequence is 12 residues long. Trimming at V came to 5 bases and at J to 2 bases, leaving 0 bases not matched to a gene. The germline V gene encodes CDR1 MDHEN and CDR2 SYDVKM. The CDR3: CASSSGTYEQYF. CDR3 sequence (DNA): TGTGCCAGCAGTAGCGGGACCTACGAGCAGTACTTC.

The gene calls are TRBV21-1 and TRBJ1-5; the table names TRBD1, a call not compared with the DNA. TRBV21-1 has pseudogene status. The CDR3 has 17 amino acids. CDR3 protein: CASSSLGTGECNQPQHF. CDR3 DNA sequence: TGTGCCAGCAGCAGTCTAGGGACAGGGGAATGCAATCAGCCCCAGCATTTT.

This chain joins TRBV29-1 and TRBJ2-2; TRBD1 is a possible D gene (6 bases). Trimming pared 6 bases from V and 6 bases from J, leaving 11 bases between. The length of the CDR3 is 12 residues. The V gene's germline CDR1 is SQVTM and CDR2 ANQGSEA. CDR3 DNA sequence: TGCAGCGTCGTAGGGGGTTCCGGGGAGCTGTTTTTT. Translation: CSVVGGSGELFF.

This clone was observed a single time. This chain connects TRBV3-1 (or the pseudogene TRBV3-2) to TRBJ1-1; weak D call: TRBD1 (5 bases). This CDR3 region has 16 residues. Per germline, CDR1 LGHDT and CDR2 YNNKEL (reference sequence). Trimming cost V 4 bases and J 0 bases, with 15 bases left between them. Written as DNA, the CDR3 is TGTGCCAGCAGCCCTGACAGTTCCTTTATGAACACTGAAGCTTTCTTT. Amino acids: CASSPDSSFMNTEAFF.

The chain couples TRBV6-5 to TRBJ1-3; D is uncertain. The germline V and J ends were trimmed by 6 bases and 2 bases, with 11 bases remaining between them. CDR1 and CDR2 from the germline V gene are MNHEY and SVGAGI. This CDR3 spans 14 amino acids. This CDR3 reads CASRSRWTGNTIYF. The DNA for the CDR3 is TGTGCCAGCAGGTCCAGGTGGACTGGAAACACCATATATTTT.

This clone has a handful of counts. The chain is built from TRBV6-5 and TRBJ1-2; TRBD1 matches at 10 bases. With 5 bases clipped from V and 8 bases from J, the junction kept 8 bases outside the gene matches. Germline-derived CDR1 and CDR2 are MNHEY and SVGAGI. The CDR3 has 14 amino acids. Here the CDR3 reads CASSPGQGRWGYTF. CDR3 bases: TGTGCCAGCAGTCCGGGACAGGGGCGCTGGGGCTACACCTTC.

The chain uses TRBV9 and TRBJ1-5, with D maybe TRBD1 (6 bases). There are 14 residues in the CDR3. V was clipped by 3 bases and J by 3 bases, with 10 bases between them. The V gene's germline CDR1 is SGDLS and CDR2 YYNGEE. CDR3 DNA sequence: TGTGCCAGCAGCGAGGGGGTATCCAATCAGCCCCAGCATTTT. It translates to CASSEGVSNQPQHF.

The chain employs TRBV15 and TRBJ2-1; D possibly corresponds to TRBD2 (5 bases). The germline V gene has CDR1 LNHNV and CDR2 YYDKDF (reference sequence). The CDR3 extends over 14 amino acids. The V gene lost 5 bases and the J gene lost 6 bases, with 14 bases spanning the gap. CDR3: CATSGWTDTNEQFF. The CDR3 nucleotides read TGTGCCACCAGCGGATGGACTGACACCAATGAGCAGTTCTTC.

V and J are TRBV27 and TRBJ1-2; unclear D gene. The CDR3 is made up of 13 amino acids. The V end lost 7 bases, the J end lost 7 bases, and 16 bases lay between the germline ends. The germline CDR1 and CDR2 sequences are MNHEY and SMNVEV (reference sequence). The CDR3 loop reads CASTHGLGSGYTF. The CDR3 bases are TGTGCCAGCACTCACGGCCTAGGGAGTGGCTACACCTTC.

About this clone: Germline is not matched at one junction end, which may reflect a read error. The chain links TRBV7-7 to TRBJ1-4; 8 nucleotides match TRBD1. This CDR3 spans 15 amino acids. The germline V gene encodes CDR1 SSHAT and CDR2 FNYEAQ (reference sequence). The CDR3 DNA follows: TGTGCTAGCAGCTCCCGGACAGGGTTCGGTGAAAAACTGTTTTTT. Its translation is CASSSRTGFGEKLFF. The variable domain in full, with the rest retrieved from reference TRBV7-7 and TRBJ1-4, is GAGVSQSPRYKVTKRGQDVTLRCDPISSHATLYWYQQALGQGPEFLTYFNYEAQPDKSGLPSDRFSAERPEGSISTLTIQRTEQRDSAMYRCASSSRTGFGEKLFFGSGTQLSVL.

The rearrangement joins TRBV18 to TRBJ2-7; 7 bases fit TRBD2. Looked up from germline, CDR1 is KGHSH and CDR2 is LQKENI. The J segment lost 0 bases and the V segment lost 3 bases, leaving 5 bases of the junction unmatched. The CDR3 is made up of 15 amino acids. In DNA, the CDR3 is TGTGCCAGCTCACCGTCAGCGGGGCACTCCTACGAGCAGTACTTC. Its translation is CASSPSAGHSYEQYF.

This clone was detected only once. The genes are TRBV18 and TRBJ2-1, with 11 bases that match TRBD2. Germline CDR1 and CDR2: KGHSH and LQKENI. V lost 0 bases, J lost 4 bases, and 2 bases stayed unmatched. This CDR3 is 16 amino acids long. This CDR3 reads CASSPPGTSGYNEQFF. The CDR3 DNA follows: TGTGCCAGCTCACCACCAGGGACTAGCGGATACAATGAGCAGTTCTTC.

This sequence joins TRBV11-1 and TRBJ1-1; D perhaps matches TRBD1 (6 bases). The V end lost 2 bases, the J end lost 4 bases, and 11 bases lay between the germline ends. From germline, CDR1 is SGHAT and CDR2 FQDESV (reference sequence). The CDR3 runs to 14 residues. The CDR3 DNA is TGTGCCAGCAGCTTACAGGGGCTGGCCACTGAAGCTTTCTTT. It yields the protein CASSLQGLATEAFF.

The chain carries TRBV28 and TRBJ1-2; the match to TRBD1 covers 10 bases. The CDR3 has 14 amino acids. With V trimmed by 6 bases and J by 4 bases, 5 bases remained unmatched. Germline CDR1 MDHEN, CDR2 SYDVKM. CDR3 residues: CASRERDRGYGYTF. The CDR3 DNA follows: TGTGCCAGCAGGGAACGGGACAGGGGCTATGGCTACACCTTC.

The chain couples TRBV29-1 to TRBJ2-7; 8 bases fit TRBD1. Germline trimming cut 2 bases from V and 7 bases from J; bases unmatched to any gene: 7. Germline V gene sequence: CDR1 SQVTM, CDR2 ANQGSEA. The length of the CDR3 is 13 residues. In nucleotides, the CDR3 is TGCAGCGTTGAAAGCCAGGGGGCTGGTGAGCAGTACTTC. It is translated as CSVESQGAGEQYF.

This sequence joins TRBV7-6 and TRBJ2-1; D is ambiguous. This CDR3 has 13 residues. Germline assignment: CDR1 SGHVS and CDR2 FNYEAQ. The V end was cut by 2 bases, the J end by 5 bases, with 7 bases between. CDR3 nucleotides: TGTGCCAGCAGCTTAAGACTTGACAATGAGCAGTTCTTC. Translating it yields CASSLRLDNEQFF.